This is a list of T cell receptor beta chains from one sample in a study of Ad26.COV2.S vaccination and SARS-CoV-2 variants. Repertoires were generated with immunoSEQ multiplex PCR, while TCRdb's copy carries only in-frame clones and drops some. The profile shows about 410,000 clones, roughly nine tenths of them singletons. Sample: peripheral blood, taken in a trial of Ad26.COV2.S vaccine versus placebo. The source is a person aged 18-65 years who received the Ad26.COV2.S COVID-19 vaccine or a placebo. Both conserved end residues are part of each CDR3. The D gene is left open where the match is weak.

D	V	J	DNA	CDR3
-	TRBV5-5	TRBJ1-3	TGTGCCAGCATGACAGTATCTGGAAACACCATATATTTT	CASMTVSGNTIYF
TRBD1	TRBV5-4	TRBJ2-5	TGTGCCAGCAGCCGCCGGGACAGGGGGCTCGGAGAGACCCAGTACTTC	CASSRRDRGLGETQYF
-	TRBV7-9	TRBJ1-5	TGTGCCAGCAGTTCGACCTCAACGCCCCAGCATTTT	CASSSTSTPQHF
TRBD2	TRBV5-1	TRBJ2-7	TGCCCCAGCAGTGCTGAAGGGGCGTCCGGGGGGGCAAATGAGCAGTACTTC	CPSSAEGASGGANEQYF
-	TRBV6-2/TRBV6-3	TRBJ1-6	TGTGCCAGCAGTTTCGGGACGGAGAATAATTCACCCCTCCACTTT	CASSFGTENNSPLHF
-	TRBV5-1	TRBJ2-7	TGCGCCAGCAGCTTGGGAAACCGGGCCAAGATAGAGCAGTACTTC	CASSLGNRAKIEQYF
-	TRBV6-6	TRBJ2-7	TGTGCCAGCAGTTACACAGGGTCGGGAGAGCAGTACTTC	CASSYTGSGEQYF
TRBD1	TRBV28	TRBJ2-5	TGTGCCAGCAGCCAGGGGGGGACAGGGTTGCAAGAGACCCAGTACTTC	CASSQGGTGLQETQYF
-	TRBV7-2	TRBJ2-3	TGTGCCAGCAGCTTAGAACACTGGGGCCGCACAGATACGCAGTATTTT	CASSLEHWGRTDTQYF
-	TRBV11-2	TRBJ1-6	TGTGCCAGCAGCTTAATCTCCTATAATTCACCCCTCCACTTT	CASSLISYNSPLHF
TRBD1	TRBV3-1/TRBV3-2	TRBJ1-2	TGTGCCAGCAGCCAAGATGGACAGGGGGCGACTCATCCCTATGGCTACACCTTC	CASSQDGQGATHPYGYTF
-	TRBV4-1	TRBJ1-6	TGCGCCAGCAGCCAGGTCCCCCCCTCGGGGGCGGGTGGGTCACCCCTCCACTTT	CASSQVPPSGAGGSPLHF